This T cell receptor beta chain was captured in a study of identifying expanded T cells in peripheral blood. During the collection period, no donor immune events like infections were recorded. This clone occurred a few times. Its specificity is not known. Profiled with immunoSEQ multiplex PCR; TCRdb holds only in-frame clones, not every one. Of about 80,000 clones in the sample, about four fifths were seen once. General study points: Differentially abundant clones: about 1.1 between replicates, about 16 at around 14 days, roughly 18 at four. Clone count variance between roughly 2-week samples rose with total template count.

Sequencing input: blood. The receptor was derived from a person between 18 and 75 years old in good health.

In DNA, the CDR3 is TGTGCCAGCAGTTACTCACAGGGGGCGACTGGCTACACCTTC. This codes for CASSYSQGATGYTF. The chain recombines TRBV6-5 with TRBJ1-2; 9 bases are shared with TRBD1. Germline CDR1 MNHEY, CDR2 SVGAGI. CDR3 length equals 14 residues. V lost 0 bases and J lost 7; bases outside the gene matches: 3.